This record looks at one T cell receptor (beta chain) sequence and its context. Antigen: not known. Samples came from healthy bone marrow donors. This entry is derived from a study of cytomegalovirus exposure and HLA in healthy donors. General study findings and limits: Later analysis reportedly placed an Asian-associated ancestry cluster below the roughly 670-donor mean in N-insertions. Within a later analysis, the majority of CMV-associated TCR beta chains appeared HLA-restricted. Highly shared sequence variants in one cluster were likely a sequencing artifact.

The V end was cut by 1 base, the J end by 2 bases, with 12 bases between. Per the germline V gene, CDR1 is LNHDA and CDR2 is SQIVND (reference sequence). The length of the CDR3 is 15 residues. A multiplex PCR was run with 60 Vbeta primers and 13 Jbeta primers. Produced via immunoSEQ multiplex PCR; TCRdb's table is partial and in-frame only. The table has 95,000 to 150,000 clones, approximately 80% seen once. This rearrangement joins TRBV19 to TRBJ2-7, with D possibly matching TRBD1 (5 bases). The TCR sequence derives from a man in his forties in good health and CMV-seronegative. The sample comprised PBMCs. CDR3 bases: TGTGCCAGTAGTATAGGGCCAGGGAAGACCTACGAGCAGTACTTC. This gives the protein CASSIGPGKTYEQYF.